One TCR beta chain is described in this entry. Its cognate antigen is unknown. The record originates from a study of radiotherapy plus CTLA-4 blockade in lung cancer. About the research overall: With roughly 28% of patients having disease control, objective responses were seen in about 17%.

Study conclusions and caveats: Response, reportedly, was best predicted by interferon-beta along with early blood T cell clone dynamics. Radiotherapy was combined with ipilimumab, and tumor-derived TCR clones then expanded in blood.

It was focal radiation plus CTLA-4 blockade with ipilimumab that patients with chemo-refractory metastatic non-small-cell lung cancer received. Libraries were prepared by immunoSEQ multiplex PCR; TCRdb keeps only in-frame clonotypes and omits some of them. The sample has about 70,000 clones, 79% seen once; the top ten hold over 7.5%. Sequenced here: peripheral blood, sampled from a patient treated with radiotherapy plus ipilimumab. The receptor was derived from a human donor with non-small cell lung cancer who had a complete response to radiotherapy plus ipilimumab.

CDR3 coding DNA: TGTGCCAGCAGCTTGTTTGGCGGCGCAAGCCAGTACTTC. Protein product: CASSLFGGASQYF. The J gene is TRBJ2-5, the V gene TRBV5-6; D gene unclear. Germline CDR1 SGHDT, CDR2 YYEEEE. The CDR3 contains 13 residues. V lost 1 base and J 10 bases, leaving 14 bases between the germline ends.